Listed here are 15 T cell receptor beta chains from one sample, sequenced in a study of response to subunit inactivated influenza vaccine. Using its own MiXCR run on the RT-PCR reads, TCRdb lists one record per CDR3 protein. The sample lists fewer than 600,000 distinct CDR3 sequences; approximately 6.9% were seen once. The sequencing used PBMCs from blood, collected roughly 24 months after vaccination. All receptors come from a man aged 50-75 years who received an inactivated influenza vaccine.

This clonotype was counted ten times or more. The gene calls are TRBV5-1 and TRBJ1-2; the match to TRBD1 covers 7 bases. The V segment lost 4 bases and the J segment 1 base; nucleotides outside the gene matches: 10. There are 16 residues in the CDR3. Germline loops: CDR1 SGHRS, CDR2 YFSETQ. The CDR3 region has the DNA TGCGCCAGCAGCCCGGGGACAGCTTCGCTTAACTATGGCTACACCTTC. This translates into CASSPGTASLNYGYTF.

In this sample, this clonotype turned up a few times. The chain combines TRBV4-2 with TRBJ2-1; 8 bases agree with TRBD2. The CDR3 contains 16 residues. Germline assignment: CDR1 LGHNA and CDR2 YNFKEQ. The V segment lost 1 base and the J segment 2 bases; nucleotides outside the gene matches: 4. The CDR3 coding sequence is TGTGCCAGCAGCCAAGGGCTAGCGGGTACCTACAATGAGCAGTTCTTC. This translates into CASSQGLAGTYNEQFF.

This clonotype was detected a few times. The V call is TRBV28, the J call TRBJ1-5; the D is unclear. The CDR3 length is 12 residues. Germline V gene lookup returns CDR1 MDHEN and CDR2 SYDVKM. V dropped 6 bases and J dropped 3 bases, with 6 bases sitting between them. The CDR3 region has the DNA TGTGCCAGCAGGGGAAACAATCAGCCCCAGCATTTT. Translating gives CASRGNNQPQHF.

This chain connects TRBV11-2 to TRBJ1-1; 7 nucleotides align to TRBD1. With V trimmed by 1 base and J by 0 bases, 14 bases remained unmatched. CDR3 length equals 19 residues. Germline V gene sequence: CDR1 SGHAT, CDR2 FQNNGV. The CDR3 nucleotides are TGTGCCAGCAGCTTAGGGGCTTCCGGGACAGAAGACATGAACACTGAAGCTTTCTTT. Amino acids: CASSLGASGTEDMNTEAFF.

This clonotype occurred a few times. V and J are TRBV6-2 or TRBV6-3 and TRBJ2-7, with a possible D match to TRBD2 (5 bases). Germline V gene lookup returns CDR1 MNHEY and CDR2 SVGEGT. The V end lost 7 bases, the J end lost 2 bases, and 12 bases lay between the germline ends. The CDR3 runs to 13 residues. CDR3 nucleotides: TGTGCCAGCAAAAGAGGGCAGCCCTACGAGCAGTACTTC. Translation: CASKRGQPYEQYF.

This clonotype was found many times. This rearrangement joins TRBV7-8 to TRBJ2-1; 11 nucleotides align to TRBD2. The CDR3 is 16 residues long. The germline gives CDR1 SGHVS, CDR2 FQNEAQ. J lost 4 bases, V lost 2 bases, and 4 bases had no gene match. CDR3 sequence reads: CASSLYGTSGYNEQFF. CDR3 nucleotide sequence: TGTGCCAGCAGCTTATACGGGACTAGCGGTTACAATGAGCAGTTCTTC.

This clonotype was seen more than once but under ten times. This rearrangement joins TRBV14 to TRBJ2-5, with D maybe TRBD2 (6 bases). The V end lost 1 base, the J end lost 2 bases, and 11 bases lay between the germline ends. Germline CDR1 reads SGHDN; CDR2 reads FVKESK. The CDR3 sequence is 15 residues long. The CDR3 spells CASSQGPGLQETQYF. The CDR3 DNA is TGTGCCAGCAGCCAAGGCCCCGGACTACAAGAGACCCAGTACTTC.

This clonotype was found a few times. The chain couples TRBV11-2 to TRBJ2-3; D not certain. V shed 4 bases and J shed 0 bases, with 11 bases lying between them. Germline V CDR1 and CDR2: SGHAT, FQNNGV. This CDR3 comprises 15 residues. CDR3 DNA sequence: TGTGCCAGCAGCTGGACGATGACTAGCACAGATACGCAGTATTTT. Translated, it gives CASSWTMTSTDTQYF.

Only a few counts were recorded for this clonotype. The chain has TRBV7-9 and TRBJ1-2; TRBD1 agrees at 9 bases. J gave up 7 bases and V 2 bases, and 5 bases lay outside the gene matches. The CDR3 extends over 14 amino acids. Germline lookup yields CDR1 SEHNR and CDR2 FQNEAQ (reference sequence). The CDR3 nucleotides are TGTGCCAGCAGCTTATCCGGGACAGGGATTGGCTACACCTTC. This codes for CASSLSGTGIGYTF.

The table lists this clonotype with many counts. This chain connects TRBV5-1 to TRBJ2-7; 10 bases line up with TRBD2. The length of the CDR3 is 16 residues. V shed 4 bases and J 2 bases; nucleotides not matched to a gene: 9. The germline CDR1 and CDR2 sequences are SGHRS and YFSETQ. CDR3 sequence (DNA): TGCGCCAGCAGCGCCGGTACTAGCGGGATACCCTACGAGCAGTACTTC. Residues: CASSAGTSGIPYEQYF.

This clonotype has a count of ten or more. The rearrangement joins TRBV7-9 to TRBJ2-1; D perhaps matches TRBD1 (6 bases). The CDR3 loop spans 15 amino acids. The V end lost 6 bases, the J end lost 2 bases, and 14 bases lay between the germline ends. Per the germline V gene, CDR1 is SEHNR and CDR2 is FQNEAQ (reference sequence). CDR3 in amino acids: CASSLQGTPYNEQFF. The CDR3 coding sequence is TGTGCCAGCAGTTTACAGGGTACCCCCTACAATGAGCAGTTCTTC.

V and J are TRBV24-1 and TRBJ1-2; D is perhaps TRBD1 (6 bases). CDR1 KGHDR and CDR2 SFDVKD come from the germline V gene. The CDR3 consists of 14 residues. With 3 bases removed from V and 3 bases from J, the gap between germline ends came to 10 bases. The CDR3 protein is CATSDQGTYYGYTF. In DNA, the CDR3 is TGTGCCACCAGTGATCAAGGGACATACTATGGCTACACCTTC.

The chain joins TRBV18 to TRBJ2-1, with D possibly TRBD1 on 6 matching bases. V lost 0 bases to trimming and J lost 0 bases, with 12 bases between them. Germline V gene lookup returns CDR1 KGHSH and CDR2 LQKENI. The CDR3 is 17 amino acids. The CDR3 DNA is TGTGCCAGCTCACCACCACAGGGCTCCCGCTCCTACAATGAGCAGTTCTTC. Protein product: CASSPPQGSRSYNEQFF.

This chain joins TRBV7-2 and TRBJ2-5; 9 nucleotides agree with TRBD1. Unmatched junction bases numbered 5, after V lost 5 bases and J lost 4 bases. Germline CDR1 and CDR2: SGHTA and FQGNSA. This CDR3 spans 14 amino acids. The CDR3 nucleotides read TGTGCCAGCAGCAGAAACAGGGGGCGAGAGACCCAGTACTTC. This translates into CASSRNRGRETQYF.

The V and J genes are TRBV19 and TRBJ2-7, with D uncertain. The CDR3 loop spans 16 amino acids. Trimming pared 0 bases from V and 2 bases from J, leaving 14 bases between. The germline gives CDR1 LNHDA, CDR2 SQIVND (reference sequence). The DNA for the CDR3 is TGTGCCAGTAGTATAGATCCGCTAAGGACGACCTACGAGCAGTACTTC. Amino acid sequence: CASSIDPLRTTYEQYF. Drawing the rest from reference TRBV19 and TRBJ2-7, the complete variable domain is DGGITQSPKYLFRKEGQNVTLSCEQNLNHDAMYWYRQDPGQGLRLIYYSQIVNDFQKGDIAEGYSVSREKKESFPLTVTSAQKNPTAFYLCASSIDPLRTTYEQYFGPGTRLTVT.